This T cell receptor beta chain was obtained from a study of blood T cell repertoires in COVID-19. About the study: COVID-19 samples from acute and convalescent phases originated in the United States, Italy and Spain. T cells, B-cell-depleted T cells, or PBMCs provided the cDNA or gDNA that served as material.

Original data processing: Researchers report that nucleated cell counts were estimated from reference gene primer amplification. Sequencing was performed with immunoSEQ multiplex PCR; in TCRdb, only in-frame clones are kept and a portion is missing. V and J calls and clone size are copied from that table; D and trimming were computed from the DNA. Among about 150,000 clones, roughly 84% were seen once, and the ten largest hold 9.8%. The V and J ends lost 3 bases and 2 bases, in that order; junction bases with no gene match: 7. The CDR3 extends over 15 amino acids. Germline lookup yields CDR1 KGHSH and CDR2 LQKENI.

The TCR was taken from a woman aged 50 to 60 with acute or convalescent COVID-19. The rearrangement joins TRBV18 to TRBJ2-7; 7 bases line up with TRBD1. Sequenced material: peripheral blood. This CDR3 is CASSPPDRATYEQYF. The CDR3 DNA is TGTGCCAGCTCACCGCCCGACAGGGCCACCTACGAGCAGTACTTC.